The T cell receptor beta chain described here comes from a study of T cell repertoires in ileal Crohn's disease. Study overall: All patients had surgery for stricturing (approximately 61%) or penetrating (about 40%) disease.

Only a few counts were recorded for this clone. Repertoires were generated with immunoSEQ multiplex PCR, while TCRdb's copy carries only in-frame clones and drops some. This sample has 16,000 or so clones, with 80% found just once. Sequences were obtained from ileal tissue. The clonotype originates from an adult with Crohn's disease.

This CDR3 is CASSRGHTEAFF. The CDR3 DNA is TGTGCCAGCAGCAGGGGGCATACTGAAGCTTTCTTT. The rearrangement joins TRBV2 to TRBJ1-1; 8 bases line up with TRBD1. Germline V gene sequence: CDR1 SNHLY, CDR2 FYNNEI. V lost 6 bases and J lost 5; bases outside the gene matches: 2. The CDR3 runs to 12 residues. Combining the CDR3 with reference TRBV2 and TRBJ1-1 gives the whole variable domain EPEVTQTPSHQVTQMGQEVILRCVPISNHLYFYWYRQILGQKVEFLVSFYNNEISEKSEIFDDQFSVERPDGSNFTLKIRSTKLEDSAMYFCASSRGHTEAFFGQGTRLTVV.